This is a list of T cell receptor beta chains from one sample in a study of blood T cell repertoires in COVID-19. Some clones are missing from TCRdb's copy, which holds only in-frame ones; the method was immunoSEQ multiplex PCR. This sample carries about 320,000 clones, approximately 90% of them seen once, and the ten largest clones take more than 8.5%. The specimen was PBMCs or T cells enriched from blood (not recorded which). Receptor source: a woman between 18 and 29 years old who had recovered from COVID-19. Both conserved end residues are part of each CDR3. Fields, in order: V gene, clone size, D gene, J gene, CDR3 protein, CDR3 DNA. The D gene is left open where the match is weak. A clone size is listed for some rows: how often the clone was seen (once, few, many), or a class if it is expanded.

v_call: TRBV28
clone_size: NA
d_call: TRBD1
j_call: TRBJ1-5
cdr3_aa: CASSLTQGGQPQHF
cdr3_nt: TGTGCCAGCAGTCTCACACAGGGGGGTCAGCCCCAGCATTTT

v_call: TRBV2
clone_size: NA
d_call: TRBD1
j_call: TRBJ2-7
cdr3_aa: CASSEGQTYEQYF
cdr3_nt: TGTGCCAGCAGTGAGGGACAGACCTACGAGCAGTACTTC

v_call: TRBV5-1
clone_size: NA
d_call: TRBD2
j_call: TRBJ2-5
cdr3_aa: CASSPGAVAGVQETQYF
cdr3_nt: TGCGCCAGCAGCCCGGGGGCGGTAGCGGGGGTACAAGAGACCCAGTACTTC

v_call: TRBV28
clone_size: NA
d_call: NA
j_call: TRBJ1-2
cdr3_aa: CASSPLVSYGYTF
cdr3_nt: TGTGCCAGCAGTCCATTAGTATCCTATGGCTACACCTTC

v_call: TRBV12-3/TRBV12-4
clone_size: few
d_call: NA
j_call: TRBJ1-4
cdr3_aa: CASSGAANEKLFF
cdr3_nt: TGTGCCAGCAGTGGGGCGGCTAATGAAAAACTGTTTTTT

v_call: TRBV6-2/TRBV6-3
clone_size: NA
d_call: TRBD1
j_call: TRBJ1-6
cdr3_aa: CASSHSGTGFSPLHF
cdr3_nt: TGTGCCAGCAGTCACTCCGGGACAGGGTTTTCACCCCTCCACTTT

v_call: TRBV5-1
clone_size: NA
d_call: TRBD1
j_call: TRBJ1-2
cdr3_aa: CASSASPPRQGRINYGYTF
cdr3_nt: TGCGCCAGCAGCGCTTCCCCCCCCCGACAGGGGCGGATAAACTATGGCTACACCTTC

v_call: TRBV7-2
clone_size: once
d_call: NA
j_call: TRBJ2-1
cdr3_aa: CASSLLRENEQFF
cdr3_nt: TGTGCCAGCAGCTTACTCCGGGAAAATGAGCAGTTCTTC

v_call: TRBV5-6
clone_size: few
d_call: NA
j_call: TRBJ2-2
cdr3_aa: CASSLSGNTGELFF
cdr3_nt: TGTGCCAGCAGCTTGTCGGGGAACACCGGGGAGCTGTTTTTT

v_call: TRBV10-2
clone_size: NA
d_call: TRBD2
j_call: TRBJ2-5
cdr3_aa: CASMGYRGGETQYF
cdr3_nt: TGCGCCAGCATGGGATATCGGGGGGGGGAGACCCAGTACTTC

v_call: TRBV9
clone_size: NA
d_call: TRBD1
j_call: TRBJ1-1
cdr3_aa: CASSARGGQPNTEAFF
cdr3_nt: TGTGCCAGCAGCGCCCGGGGGGGACAGCCGAACACTGAAGCTTTCTTT

v_call: TRBV7-3
clone_size: NA
d_call: NA
j_call: TRBJ2-1
cdr3_aa: CASSPRGSEQFF
cdr3_nt: TGTGCCAGCAGCCCCAGAGGGAGTGAGCAGTTCTTC

v_call: TRBV3-1/TRBV3-2
clone_size: once
d_call: NA
j_call: TRBJ1-2
cdr3_aa: CASSQAQGGYGYTF
cdr3_nt: TGTGCCAGCAGCCAAGCCCAGGGCGGCTATGGCTACACCTTC

v_call: TRBV27
clone_size: NA
d_call: NA
j_call: TRBJ2-5
cdr3_aa: CASRNGIGGQETQYF
cdr3_nt: TGTGCCAGCAGGAACGGGATCGGGGGACAAGAGACCCAGTACTTC

v_call: TRBV7-9
clone_size: NA
d_call: NA
j_call: TRBJ1-2
cdr3_aa: CASSLSRYYGYTF
cdr3_nt: TGTGCCAGCAGCTTAAGCCGCTACTATGGCTACACCTTC

v_call: TRBV7-9
clone_size: NA
d_call: NA
j_call: TRBJ1-6
cdr3_aa: CASSLGQGSNSPLHF
cdr3_nt: TGTGCCAGCAGCTTAGGGCAGGGGAGCAATTCACCCCTCCACTTT

v_call: TRBV5-4
clone_size: NA
d_call: TRBD2
j_call: TRBJ2-1
cdr3_aa: CASSLAPRTSGSSEQFF
cdr3_nt: TGTGCCAGCAGCTTGGCCCCCCGGACTAGCGGGAGTAGTGAGCAGTTCTTC

v_call: TRBV19
clone_size: NA
d_call: TRBD2
j_call: TRBJ2-5
cdr3_aa: CASSGGRGETQYF
cdr3_nt: TGTGCCAGTAGTGGTGGGAGGGGAGAGACCCAGTACTTC

v_call: TRBV28
clone_size: NA
d_call: NA
j_call: TRBJ2-3
cdr3_aa: CASWDWSTDTQYF
cdr3_nt: TGTGCCAGCTGGGACTGGTCCACAGATACGCAGTATTTT

v_call: TRBV4-1
clone_size: NA
d_call: NA
j_call: TRBJ1-1
cdr3_aa: CASSQGQGNTEAFF
cdr3_nt: TGCGCCAGCAGCCAAGGGCAGGGGAACACTGAAGCTTTCTTT

v_call: TRBV28
clone_size: NA
d_call: NA
j_call: TRBJ1-4
cdr3_aa: CASNYGGATNEKLFF
cdr3_nt: TGTGCCAGCAATTACGGGGGTGCAACTAATGAAAAACTGTTTTTT

v_call: TRBV7-2
clone_size: NA
d_call: NA
j_call: TRBJ1-3
cdr3_aa: CASSVTGGVNTIYF
cdr3_nt: TGTGCCAGCAGTGTGACGGGGGGCGTAAACACCATATATTTT

v_call: TRBV30
clone_size: NA
d_call: TRBD1
j_call: TRBJ2-3
cdr3_aa: CAWSGGGADTQYF
cdr3_nt: TGTGCCTGGAGTGGAGGGGGCGCAGATACGCAGTATTTT

v_call: TRBV3-1/TRBV3-2
clone_size: NA
d_call: TRBD2
j_call: TRBJ2-3
cdr3_aa: CASSPLAGARTDTQYF
cdr3_nt: TGTGCCAGCAGCCCTCTAGCGGGAGCGCGCACAGATACGCAGTATTTT

v_call: TRBV21-1
clone_size: NA
d_call: NA
j_call: TRBJ2-3
cdr3_aa: CASRQKTSSTDTQYF
cdr3_nt: TGTGCCAGCAGACAGAAGACCTCTAGCACAGATACGCAGTATTTT

v_call: TRBV27
clone_size: once
d_call: NA
j_call: TRBJ1-1
cdr3_aa: CASSLSGYGTVPRNTEAFF
cdr3_nt: TGTGCCAGCAGTTTGTCGGGGTACGGGACTGTTCCTCGGAACACTGAAGCTTTCTTT

v_call: TRBV19
clone_size: NA
d_call: TRBD2
j_call: TRBJ2-2
cdr3_aa: CASSVSSGRGTGELFF
cdr3_nt: TGTGCCAGTAGTGTCTCTAGCGGGAGGGGGACCGGGGAGCTGTTTTTT

v_call: TRBV7-2
clone_size: NA
d_call: NA
j_call: TRBJ1-2
cdr3_aa: CASSLVQARYTF
cdr3_nt: TGTGCCAGCAGCTTAGTCCAGGCAAGGTACACCTTC

v_call: TRBV27
clone_size: NA
d_call: NA
j_call: TRBJ1-1
cdr3_aa: CASSLSYGDGREAFF
cdr3_nt: TGTGCCAGCAGTTTATCGTATGGCGATGGCAGGGAAGCTTTCTTT